The rows below give T cell receptor beta chains drawn from one sample of a study of blood T cell repertoires in COVID-19. The method was immunoSEQ multiplex PCR; TCRdb's version includes in-frame clones alone and lacks a portion of them. This sample has 120,000 or so clones, with approximately 80% found just once. Source material: peripheral blood. The receptors derive from a woman in her seventies with acute or convalescent COVID-19. The CDR3 runs from the conserved cysteine through the conserved F or W. Each record gives: V gene, D gene, J gene, clone size, CDR3 DNA, CDR3 protein. D genes are given only for firm matches. The listing skips clone size in some rows; elsewhere it reads once, few, many or a size class.

v_gene: TRBV11-3; d_gene: -; j_gene: TRBJ1-1; abundance: -; CDR3nt: TGTGCCAGCAGCTCGACAGCTCTCACTGAAGCTTTCTTT; CDR3aa: CASSSTALTEAFF
v_gene: TRBV30; d_gene: -; j_gene: TRBJ1-6; abundance: -; CDR3nt: TGTGCCTGGACCAGCGGACCCTGGGGTTCACCCCTCCACTTT; CDR3aa: CAWTSGPWGSPLHF
v_gene: TRBV11-3; d_gene: -; j_gene: TRBJ2-7; abundance: -; CDR3nt: TGTGCCAGCAGCTACTATTACGAGCAGTACTTC; CDR3aa: CASSYYYEQYF
v_gene: TRBV11-3; d_gene: -; j_gene: TRBJ1-1; abundance: -; CDR3nt: TGTGCCAGCAGCTTTCTGACACAGAACACTGAAGCTTTCTTT; CDR3aa: CASSFLTQNTEAFF
v_gene: TRBV10-3; d_gene: TRBD1; j_gene: TRBJ2-3; abundance: -; CDR3nt: TGTGCCATCAGTGAAGGGCAGGGGGACACAGATACGCAGTATTTT; CDR3aa: CAISEGQGDTDTQYF
v_gene: TRBV3-1/TRBV3-2; d_gene: TRBD1; j_gene: TRBJ1-1; abundance: -; CDR3nt: TGTGCCAGCAGCCAAGGTAACAGGGGCACTGAAGCTTTCTTT; CDR3aa: CASSQGNRGTEAFF
v_gene: TRBV7-8; d_gene: TRBD1; j_gene: TRBJ1-5; abundance: -; CDR3nt: TGTGCCAGCAGCTTAACGACAGGGGGTCAGCCCCAGCATTTT; CDR3aa: CASSLTTGGQPQHF
v_gene: TRBV9; d_gene: TRBD2; j_gene: TRBJ2-5; abundance: -; CDR3nt: TGTGCCAGCAGCGTAGTTGCGGGGGGACAAGAGACCCAGTACTTC; CDR3aa: CASSVVAGGQETQYF
v_gene: TRBV6-2/TRBV6-3; d_gene: -; j_gene: TRBJ1-2; abundance: once; CDR3nt: TGTGCCAGCAGTTACGAGCAGGGATTTAACTATGGCTACACCTTC; CDR3aa: CASSYEQGFNYGYTF
v_gene: TRBV20-1; d_gene: -; j_gene: TRBJ1-5; abundance: -; CDR3nt: TGCAGTGCCAGTGGCGGGAATAGCAATCAGCCCCAGCATTTT; CDR3aa: CSASGGNSNQPQHF
v_gene: TRBV19; d_gene: TRBD1; j_gene: TRBJ1-2; abundance: -; CDR3nt: TGTGCCAGTAAAGACAGGGGGACTTTCTATGGCTACACCTTC; CDR3aa: CASKDRGTFYGYTF
v_gene: TRBV28; d_gene: -; j_gene: TRBJ1-5; abundance: many; CDR3nt: TGTGCCAGCAGTTTTACATATAGCAATCAGCCCCAGCATTTT; CDR3aa: CASSFTYSNQPQHF
v_gene: TRBV11-1; d_gene: TRBD1; j_gene: TRBJ2-7; abundance: -; CDR3nt: TGTGCCAGTAAATTAGACAGGGGGTCCTACGAGCAGTACTTC; CDR3aa: CASKLDRGSYEQYF
v_gene: TRBV4-1; d_gene: -; j_gene: TRBJ1-1; abundance: -; CDR3nt: TGCGCCAGCAAGGAAGCGGACCTGAACACTGAAGCTTTCTTT; CDR3aa: CASKEADLNTEAFF
v_gene: TRBV18; d_gene: TRBD1; j_gene: TRBJ1-2; abundance: few; CDR3nt: TGTGCCAGCTCACCACCGTACGACAGGGGGCTTTATGGCTACACCTTC; CDR3aa: CASSPPYDRGLYGYTF
v_gene: TRBV19; d_gene: TRBD1; j_gene: TRBJ2-7; abundance: -; CDR3nt: TGTGCCAGTAGTACCACCGGGACAGGGGGCTCCGAGCAGTACTTC; CDR3aa: CASSTTGTGGSEQYF
v_gene: TRBV19; d_gene: TRBD1; j_gene: TRBJ1-6; abundance: few; CDR3nt: TGTGCCAGTAGTGGTAAGGCAGGGGGAAATTCACCCCTCCACTTT; CDR3aa: CASSGKAGGNSPLHF
v_gene: TRBV6-5; d_gene: -; j_gene: TRBJ1-5; abundance: -; CDR3nt: TGTGCCAGCAGTCGACAGGTTAGTCAGCCCCAGCATTTT; CDR3aa: CASSRQVSQPQHF
v_gene: TRBV6-1; d_gene: -; j_gene: TRBJ1-5; abundance: -; CDR3nt: TGTGCCAGCAGTGAAGCTGGGGGGGCCCGGGGTCAGCCCCAGCATTTT; CDR3aa: CASSEAGGARGQPQHF
v_gene: TRBV6-2/TRBV6-3; d_gene: TRBD1; j_gene: TRBJ2-5; abundance: -; CDR3nt: TGTGCCAGCAGTTCGATAGGGACAGTGGAGACCCAGTACTTC; CDR3aa: CASSSIGTVETQYF
v_gene: TRBV7-7; d_gene: -; j_gene: TRBJ1-1; abundance: -; CDR3nt: TGTGCCAGCAGCTTAACCCGAGGCACTGAAGCTTTCTTT; CDR3aa: CASSLTRGTEAFF
v_gene: TRBV2; d_gene: TRBD1; j_gene: TRBJ1-1; abundance: -; CDR3nt: TGTGCCAGCAGTGACCCGGGACAGAAGAACACTGAAGCTTTCTTT; CDR3aa: CASSDPGQKNTEAFF
v_gene: TRBV9; d_gene: -; j_gene: TRBJ2-2; abundance: -; CDR3nt: TGTGCCAGCAGCGTACGTCTCCCGGGGAGCACCGGGGAGCTGTTTTTT; CDR3aa: CASSVRLPGSTGELFF
v_gene: TRBV2; d_gene: -; j_gene: TRBJ1-4; abundance: -; CDR3nt: TGTGCCAGCAGATACAGTAATGAAAAACTGTTTTTT; CDR3aa: CASRYSNEKLFF
v_gene: TRBV16; d_gene: TRBD1; j_gene: TRBJ2-1; abundance: -; CDR3nt: TGTGCCAGCACCACCTACCGGGACAGGGTATGGGGCGAGCAGTTCTTC; CDR3aa: CASTTYRDRVWGEQFF
v_gene: TRBV7-9; d_gene: TRBD2; j_gene: TRBJ2-5; abundance: -; CDR3nt: TGTGCCAGCAAGGGAGCGGGGGGTATTGAGACCCAGTACTTC; CDR3aa: CASKGAGGIETQYF
v_gene: TRBV15; d_gene: -; j_gene: TRBJ2-1; abundance: once; CDR3nt: TGTGCCACCAGCAGAACTCGGGAGACGGTTAACGAGCAGTTCTTC; CDR3aa: CATSRTRETVNEQFF
v_gene: TRBV6-5; d_gene: TRBD1; j_gene: TRBJ1-2; abundance: -; CDR3nt: TGTGCCAGCAGTTACTCAGGACAGGGGCTAATAGTCACCTTC; CDR3aa: CASSYSGQGLIVTF
v_gene: TRBV7-2; d_gene: -; j_gene: TRBJ2-5; abundance: -; CDR3nt: TGTGCCAGCAGCTTAGCGTCGGGGGTCCAAGAGACCCAGTACTTC; CDR3aa: CASSLASGVQETQYF
v_gene: TRBV4-1; d_gene: -; j_gene: TRBJ1-5; abundance: -; CDR3nt: TGCGCCAGCTCCCGACAGCCCGATCAGCCCCAGCATTTT; CDR3aa: CASSRQPDQPQHF
v_gene: TRBV11-3; d_gene: -; j_gene: TRBJ2-1; abundance: -; CDR3nt: TGTGCCAGCAGCGACGAGACTAGTCGGAATGAGCAGTTCTTC; CDR3aa: CASSDETSRNEQFF
v_gene: TRBV11-3; d_gene: TRBD1; j_gene: TRBJ1-2; abundance: once; CDR3nt: TGTGCCAGCAGCTTAGGGGATCTGGCAGGGGGTTATGGCTACACCTTC; CDR3aa: CASSLGDLAGGYGYTF
v_gene: TRBV5-6; d_gene: -; j_gene: TRBJ2-5; abundance: -; CDR3nt: TGTGCCAGCAGCTTGGTCCTGGCGGCGATAGAGACCCAGTACTTC; CDR3aa: CASSLVLAAIETQYF
v_gene: TRBV10-1; d_gene: -; j_gene: TRBJ2-5; abundance: -; CDR3nt: TGCGCCAGCAGTGAGTCGGTCGGGCTAGCACGGTACTTC; CDR3aa: CASSESVGLARYF
v_gene: TRBV4-1; d_gene: -; j_gene: TRBJ1-1; abundance: few; CDR3nt: TGCGCCAGCAGCCAAGATCAGTTGGTGAACACTGAAGCTTTCTTT; CDR3aa: CASSQDQLVNTEAFF
v_gene: TRBV2; d_gene: -; j_gene: TRBJ1-2; abundance: -; CDR3nt: TGTGCCAGCAGTCCGAGCGGGGGGATCGCGTTTGGCTACACCTTC; CDR3aa: CASSPSGGIAFGYTF
v_gene: TRBV18; d_gene: -; j_gene: TRBJ2-3; abundance: -; CDR3nt: TGTGCCAGCTCACCACCGATGTCGCAGGGAGGAGATACGCAGTATTTT; CDR3aa: CASSPPMSQGGDTQYF
v_gene: TRBV2; d_gene: -; j_gene: TRBJ1-1; abundance: -; CDR3nt: TGTGCCAGCAGAACGGACACAGTGAACACTGAAGCTTTCTTT; CDR3aa: CASRTDTVNTEAFF
v_gene: TRBV11-3; d_gene: TRBD1; j_gene: TRBJ2-2; abundance: -; CDR3nt: TGTGCCAGCAGCTCAAGATGGGGACAGGGGGCCGGGGAGCTGTTTTTT; CDR3aa: CASSSRWGQGAGELFF
v_gene: TRBV4-3; d_gene: -; j_gene: TRBJ2-6; abundance: -; CDR3nt: TGCGCCAGCAGCCAAGTCAGGGGATACTCTGGGGCCAACGTCCTGACTTTC; CDR3aa: CASSQVRGYSGANVLTF
v_gene: TRBV28; d_gene: -; j_gene: TRBJ1-1; abundance: -; CDR3nt: TGTGCCAGCAGGGTCGGGACTACTCGAAAGGCTTTCTTT; CDR3aa: CASRVGTTRKAFF
v_gene: TRBV7-8; d_gene: -; j_gene: TRBJ1-1; abundance: -; CDR3nt: TGTGCCAGCAGCTTAGTACGGTTAGAAGCTTTCTTT; CDR3aa: CASSLVRLEAFF